These 4 T cell receptor beta chains were sequenced from one sample in a study of T cell responses to AZD1222 COVID-19 vaccine. Data came from immunoSEQ multiplex PCR; TCRdb stores just in-frame clones and leaves some out. The sample carries 100,000 to 150,000 clones, more than 70% recorded once. The source material was peripheral blood, sampled on day 0 of AZD1222 vaccination. The receptors originated from an adult in good health.

The chain employs TRBV10-3 and TRBJ2-7; D is ambiguous. The V and J ends lost 3 bases and 7 bases respectively, with 16 bases between them. The CDR3 runs to 14 residues. The germline V gene has CDR1 ENHRY and CDR2 SYGVKD. Written as DNA, the CDR3 is TGTGCCATCAGTGAAAAGGCCCCCCGTTGGGAGCAGTACTTC. Protein: CAISEKAPRWEQYF.

This clone was seen only once. V and J are TRBV12-5 and TRBJ2-5; TRBD1 might be the D (6 bases). Trimming pared 6 bases from V and 0 bases from J, leaving 23 bases between. The CDR3 loop spans 18 amino acids. The V gene's germline CDR1 is LGHNT and CDR2 FRNRAP. The CDR3 loop is CASGTTIPGQEYQETQYF. The CDR3 DNA sequence: TGTGCTAGTGGAACAACTATCCCGGGACAAGAGTACCAAGAGACCCAGTACTTC.

This chain joins TRBV9 and TRBJ1-5; D ambiguous. Trimming shortened V by 1 base and J by 2 bases, and 4 bases separated the two germline ends. Germline lookup yields CDR1 SGDLS and CDR2 YYNGEE. The CDR3 has 13 residues. In nucleotides, the CDR3 is TGTGCCAGCAGCGTACATGGCAATCAGCCCCAGCATTTT. Amino acids: CASSVHGNQPQHF.

The chain carries TRBV15 and TRBJ1-2; maybe TRBD1 (5 bases). V was clipped by 1 base and J by 1 base, with 7 bases between them. Germline loops: CDR1 LNHNV, CDR2 YYDKDF (reference sequence). The CDR3 is made up of 14 amino acids. CDR3 in DNA: TGTGCCACCAGCAGAGGGGACCTTAACTATGGCTACACCTTC. It specifies CATSRGDLNYGYTF.